This section outlines one T cell receptor (beta chain) sequence together with its context. This sample stems from a study of blood T cell repertoires in COVID-19. Germline assignment: CDR1 SEHNR and CDR2 FQNEAQ (reference sequence). V was trimmed by 5 bases and J by 2 bases, leaving 18 bases between them. CDR3 length equals 16 residues. Seattle's cohort entered during active infection and was followed longitudinally. Profiled with immunoSEQ multiplex PCR; TCRdb holds only in-frame clones, not every one. The table includes around 270,000 clones, 70% to 85% detected once. Material for sequencing was peripheral blood. V gene TRBV7-9 combines with J gene TRBJ1-2; D might be TRBD1 (6 bases). This sequence originates from a human donor with COVID-19, enrolled during active disease. The donor label of this sample is uncertain. As DNA, the CDR3 is TGTGCCAGCAGCCCCCCCGCGGGGGGGCGGAACTATGGCTACACCTTC. It yields the protein CASSPPAGGRNYGYTF.